These 20 T cell receptor beta chains share one sample of origin, sequenced in a study of regulatory T cells in long-lasting Graves disease. Combining iRepertoire HTBI primers with Arm-PCR of CDR3 regions, the authors built TCR beta libraries. TCRdb passed the multiplex PCR reads through MiXCR, listing each CDR3 protein once. The sample records roughly 420,000 distinct CDR3 sequences, 15% to 17% being singletons. Time point indicated: newly diagnosed GD, antithyroid drugs for less than 3 months. Construction of the TCR library relied on RNA isolated from PBMCs. This specimen consisted of peripheral blood mononuclear cells (PBMCs), obtained at new diagnosis, from a patient treated with antithyroid drugs. The receptor set was obtained from a female donor with Graves disease.

The rearrangement uses TRBV12-3 or TRBV12-4 and TRBJ2-7, with D possibly TRBD2 on 6 matching bases. The ends were cut back, 5 bases at V and 2 bases at J, with 13 bases in the middle. The CDR3 is 14 amino acids. Here the CDR3 reads CASSPRDSTYEQYF. The DNA of the CDR3 is TGTGCCAGCAGTCCCCGGGACTCCACCTACGAGCAGTACTTC.

This clonotype was counted many times. The CDR3 region has the DNA TGTGCCAGCAGCTCCCTTGACAGGGGATCCTACGAGCAGTACTTC. Translated: CASSSLDRGSYEQYF. The J gene is TRBJ2-7, the V gene TRBV4-2; TRBD1 aligns across 8 bases. CDR1 and CDR2 (germline): LGHNA, YNFKEQ. The CDR3 is 15 residues long. The junction had 7 bases not matched to a gene; V was cut back by 5 bases and J by 1 base.

The chain employs TRBV6-5 and TRBJ2-7; unclear D gene. This CDR3 spans 15 amino acids. Trimming pared 0 bases from V and 0 bases from J, leaving 9 bases between. Germline V CDR1 and CDR2: MNHEY, SVGAGI. This chain's CDR3 is CASSYSSSFSYEQYF. The CDR3 DNA reads as TGTGCCAGCAGTTACTCGAGTAGCTTCTCCTACGAGCAGTACTTC.

This clonotype was picked up a small number of times. The V and J genes are TRBV4-3 and TRBJ2-3, with 12 bases that match TRBD2. CDR1 and CDR2 (germline): LGHNA, YSLEER. The CDR3 length is 18 residues. Trimming took 3 bases from V and 0 from J; bases not matched to a gene: 7. The CDR3 nucleotides are TGCGCCAGCAGCCAGGAAGGGACTAGCGGGCTAAGCACAGATACGCAGTATTTT. It codes for CASSQEGTSGLSTDTQYF.

In its sample, this clonotype was seen many times. This chain connects TRBV20-1 to TRBJ2-7; D ambiguous. Deletions cut 2 bases from V and 5 bases from J, with 10 bases between. This CDR3 is 12 amino acids long. CDR1 and CDR2 (germline): DFQATT, SNEGSKA (reference sequence). This chain's CDR3 is CSARPSAHEQYF. The CDR3 DNA reads TGCAGTGCTAGACCCTCAGCTCACGAGCAGTACTTC.

Worth noting for this clonotype: An end of the junction differs from the germline gene, which may be a read error. The chain is built from TRBV11-1 and TRBJ2-4; D remains unclear. CDR3 length: 18 amino acids. Germline V gene lookup returns CDR1 SGHAT and CDR2 FQDESV (reference sequence). CDR3 sequence reads: CASGLVVGVPSAKNIQYF. CDR3 bases: TGTGCCAGCGGCTTAGTAGTTGGCGTCCCCTCCGCCAAAAACATTCAGTACTTC.

This clonotype was counted at least ten times. Here the CDR3 DNA reads TGTGCCAGCAGTCGCGGGGGGGTCCATCAGCCCCAGCATTTT. Translation gives CASSRGGVHQPQHF. The chain carries TRBV28 and TRBJ1-5, with D possibly being TRBD1 (5 bases). The germline V gene has CDR1 MDHEN and CDR2 SYDVKM. V lost 5 bases, J lost 5 bases, and 13 bases lay in between. This CDR3 region has 14 residues. The variable domain in full, with the rest retrieved from reference TRBV28 and TRBJ1-5, is DVKVTQSSRYLVKRTGEKVFLECVQDMDHENMFWYRQDPGLGLRLIYFSYDVKMKEKGDIPEGYSVSREKKERFSLILESASTNQTSMYLCASSRGGVHQPQHFGDGTRLSIL.

This clonotype appeared many times. This chain links TRBV20-1 with TRBJ2-1, with TRBD2 matching over 14 bases. Germline trimming cut 5 bases from V and 6 bases from J; bases unmatched to any gene: 0. This CDR3 spans 13 amino acids. Germline V gives CDR1 DFQATT, CDR2 SNEGSKA (reference sequence). CDR3 sequence reads: CSAGTSGSNEQFF. The CDR3 DNA sequence: TGCAGTGCTGGGACTAGCGGGAGCAATGAGCAGTTCTTC.

V is TRBV19 and J is TRBJ2-1; D is unresolved. CDR3 length: 14 residues. Germline V lookup: CDR1 LNHDA, CDR2 SQIVND (reference sequence). V was pared by 5 bases and J by 2 bases, with 10 bases between. CDR3 DNA sequence: TGTGCCAGTAGTTTGCAGAGCCCCTACAATGAGCAGTTCTTC. Protein product: CASSLQSPYNEQFF.

This clonotype occurred a few times. CDR3 sequence (DNA): TGTGCCAGCAGCTTATCAGGGGTGAACACTGAAGCTTTCTTT. Residues: CASSLSGVNTEAFF. V usage is TRBV5-6 and J usage is TRBJ1-1, with a tentative D call TRBD1 (6 bases). CDR3 length: 14 residues. Germline V gene lookup returns CDR1 SGHDT and CDR2 YYEEEE. The V end was cut by 2 bases, the J end by 0 bases, with 8 bases between.

This clonotype was seen ten or more times. This chain uses TRBV10-3 with TRBJ2-3; D may be TRBD2 (7 bases). Trimming took off 4 bases at V and 0 bases at J, with 20 bases between the two ends. The CDR3 length is 18 residues. The germline gives CDR1 ENHRY, CDR2 SYGVKD. The CDR3 nucleotides are TGTGCCATCAGTGCGGGGGGCAGGGAAATATCTAGCACAGATACGCAGTATTTT. Residues: CAISAGGREISSTDTQYF.

This clonotype was detected many times. V and J are TRBV13 and TRBJ1-2; 7 bases fit TRBD1. The CDR3 is made up of 17 amino acids. CDR1 PRHDT and CDR2 FYEKMQ come from the germline V gene (reference sequence). J was trimmed by 4 bases and V by 2 bases; bases with no gene match: 13. The CDR3 reads CASSLPQGERPSYGYTF. In DNA, the CDR3 is TGTGCCAGCAGCTTACCCCAGGGGGAGCGGCCATCCTATGGCTACACCTTC.

This clonotype was seen only once. The chain couples TRBV20-1 to TRBJ2-7; D tentatively reads TRBD1 or TRBD2 (7 bases each). Trimming removed 1 base from V and 1 base from J, with 14 bases in between. The V gene's germline CDR1 is DFQATT and CDR2 SNEGSKA (reference sequence). This CDR3 spans 15 amino acids. CDR3 bases: TGCAGTGCTAGAGGGGGGGGACAGACTTCCTACGAGCAGTACTTC. Amino acids: CSARGGGQTSYEQYF.

This clonotype was seen only a few times. J is TRBJ2-2 and V is TRBV6-5; D unresolved. V was clipped by 0 bases and J by 4 bases, with 6 bases between them. The CDR3 covers 14 residues. Germline assignment: CDR1 MNHEY and CDR2 SVGAGI. This CDR3 is CASSYSLATGELFF. CDR3 DNA: TGTGCCAGCAGTTACTCCTTGGCCACCGGGGAGCTGTTTTTT.

This clonotype has a handful of counts. The chain employs TRBV19 and TRBJ2-1; 13 positions agree with TRBD2. The CDR3 is 15 residues long. The V segment lost 6 bases and the J segment 8 bases; nucleotides outside the gene matches: 7. The V gene's germline CDR1 is LNHDA and CDR2 SQIVND (reference sequence). The CDR3 coding sequence is TGTGCCAGTAGGCCGGGACTAGCGGGGTGGTATGAGCAGTTCTTC. This translates into CASRPGLAGWYEQFF. Based on the CDR3 plus reference TRBV19 and TRBJ2-1, the full variable domain is DGGITQSPKYLFRKEGQNVTLSCEQNLNHDAMYWYRQDPGQGLRLIYYSQIVNDFQKGDIAEGYSVSREKKESFPLTVTSAQKNPTAFYLCASRPGLAGWYEQFFGPGTRLTVL.

The V and J genes are TRBV9 and TRBJ2-1; 9 nucleotides align to TRBD2. With 0 bases clipped from V and 7 bases from J, the junction kept 8 bases outside the gene matches. The CDR3 consists of 16 residues. Germline V CDR1 and CDR2: SGDLS, YYNGEE. The CDR3 sequence: CASSVEGSGGRNEQFF. Here the CDR3 DNA reads TGTGCCAGCAGCGTAGAGGGTAGCGGGGGCAGGAATGAGCAGTTCTTC.

This clonotype was seen many times. This sequence joins TRBV6-2 or TRBV6-3 and TRBJ1-2, with D tentatively TRBD1 (6 bases). V lost 0 bases to trimming and J lost 3 bases, with 14 bases between them. Germline V gene lookup returns CDR1 MNHEY and CDR2 SVGEGT. The CDR3 length is 16 residues. The CDR3 region has the DNA TGTGCCAGCAGTTACTCCGCAGGGGACTCGGACTATGGCTACACCTTC. Translating gives CASSYSAGDSDYGYTF.

This clonotype was recorded at least ten times. The V call is TRBV2, the J call TRBJ1-2; weak D call: TRBD1 (5 bases). V shed 3 bases and J shed 6 bases, with 14 bases lying between them. This CDR3 has 14 residues. Germline V CDR1 and CDR2: SNHLY, FYNNEI. CDR3 coding DNA: TGTGCCAGCAGTGATATTCGACAGTTGAATGGCTACACCTTC. It is translated as CASSDIRQLNGYTF.

As concerns this clonotype: This may be a read error, as it is one base from a much larger clone. The genes are TRBV3-1 and TRBJ1-2; the match to TRBD1 covers 8 bases. The V segment lost 4 bases and the J segment 7 bases; nucleotides outside the gene matches: 11. The CDR3 is 15 amino acids. Germline V gene sequence: CDR1 LGHDT, CDR2 YNNKEL (reference sequence). CDR3 sequence: CASSPDGTGASGYTF. For the CDR3, the DNA is TGTGCCAGCAGCCCTGACGGGACAGGTGCCTCTGGCTACACCTTC.

This clonotype has at least ten counts. The chain uses TRBV7-8 and TRBJ2-1; D is ambiguous. This CDR3 comprises 15 residues. V lost 5 bases and J 5 bases, leaving 16 bases between the germline ends. CDR1 SGHVS and CDR2 FQNEAQ come from the germline V gene. CDR3 DNA sequence: TGTGCCAGCAGCGCAGGAGACTTAGGTGACAATGAGCAGTTCTTC. It codes for CASSAGDLGDNEQFF.